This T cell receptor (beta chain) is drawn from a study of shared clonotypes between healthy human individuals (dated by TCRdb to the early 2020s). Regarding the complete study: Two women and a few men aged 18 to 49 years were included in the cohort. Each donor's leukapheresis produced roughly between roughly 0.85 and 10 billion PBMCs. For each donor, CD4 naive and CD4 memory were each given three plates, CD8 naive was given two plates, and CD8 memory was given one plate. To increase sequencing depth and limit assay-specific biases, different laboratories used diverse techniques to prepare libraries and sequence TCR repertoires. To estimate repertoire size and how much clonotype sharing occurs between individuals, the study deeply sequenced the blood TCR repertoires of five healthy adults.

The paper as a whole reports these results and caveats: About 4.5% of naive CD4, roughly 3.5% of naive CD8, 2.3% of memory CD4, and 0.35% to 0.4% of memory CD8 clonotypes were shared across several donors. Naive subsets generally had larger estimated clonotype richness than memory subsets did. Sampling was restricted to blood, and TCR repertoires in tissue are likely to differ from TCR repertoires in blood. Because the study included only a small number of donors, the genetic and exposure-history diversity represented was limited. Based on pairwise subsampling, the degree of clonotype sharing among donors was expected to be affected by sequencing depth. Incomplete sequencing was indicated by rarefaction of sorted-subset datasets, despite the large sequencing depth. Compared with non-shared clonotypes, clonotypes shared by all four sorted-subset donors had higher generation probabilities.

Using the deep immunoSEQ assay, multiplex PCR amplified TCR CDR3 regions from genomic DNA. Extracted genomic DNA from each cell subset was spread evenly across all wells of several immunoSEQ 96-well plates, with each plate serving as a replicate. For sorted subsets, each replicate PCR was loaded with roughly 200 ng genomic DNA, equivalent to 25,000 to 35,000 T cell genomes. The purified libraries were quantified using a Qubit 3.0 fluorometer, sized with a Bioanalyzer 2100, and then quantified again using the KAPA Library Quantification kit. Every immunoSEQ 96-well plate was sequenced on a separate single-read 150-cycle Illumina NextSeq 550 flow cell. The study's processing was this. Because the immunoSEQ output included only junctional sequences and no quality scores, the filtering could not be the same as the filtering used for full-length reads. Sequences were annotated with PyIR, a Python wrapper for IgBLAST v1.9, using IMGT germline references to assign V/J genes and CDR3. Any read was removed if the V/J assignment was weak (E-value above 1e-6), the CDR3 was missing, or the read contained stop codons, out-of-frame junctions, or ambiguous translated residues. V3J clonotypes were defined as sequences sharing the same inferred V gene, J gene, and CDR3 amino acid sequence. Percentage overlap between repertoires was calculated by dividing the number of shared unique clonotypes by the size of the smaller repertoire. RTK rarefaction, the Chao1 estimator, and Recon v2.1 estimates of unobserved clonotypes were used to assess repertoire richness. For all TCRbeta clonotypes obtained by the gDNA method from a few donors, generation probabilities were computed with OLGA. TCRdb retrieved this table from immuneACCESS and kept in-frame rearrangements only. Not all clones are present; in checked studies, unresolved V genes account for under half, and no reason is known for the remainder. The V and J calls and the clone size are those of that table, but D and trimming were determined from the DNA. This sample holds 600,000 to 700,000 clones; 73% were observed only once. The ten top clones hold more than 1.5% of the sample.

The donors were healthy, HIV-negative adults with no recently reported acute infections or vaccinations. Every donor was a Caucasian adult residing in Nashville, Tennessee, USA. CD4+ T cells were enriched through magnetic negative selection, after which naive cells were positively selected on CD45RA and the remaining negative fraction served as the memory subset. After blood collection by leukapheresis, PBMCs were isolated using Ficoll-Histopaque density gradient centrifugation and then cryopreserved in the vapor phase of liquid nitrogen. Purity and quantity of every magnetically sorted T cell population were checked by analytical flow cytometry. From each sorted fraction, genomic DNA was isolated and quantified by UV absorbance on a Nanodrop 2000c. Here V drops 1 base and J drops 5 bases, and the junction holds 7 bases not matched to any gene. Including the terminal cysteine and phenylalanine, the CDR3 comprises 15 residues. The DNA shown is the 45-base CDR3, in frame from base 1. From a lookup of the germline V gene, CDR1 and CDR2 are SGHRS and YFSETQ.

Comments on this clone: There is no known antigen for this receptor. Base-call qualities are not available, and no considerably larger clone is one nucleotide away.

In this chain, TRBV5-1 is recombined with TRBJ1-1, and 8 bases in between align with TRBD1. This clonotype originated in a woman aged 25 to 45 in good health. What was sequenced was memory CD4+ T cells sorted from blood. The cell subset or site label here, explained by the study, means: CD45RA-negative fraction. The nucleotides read TGCGCCAGCAGCTTGACCGAGACAGGGGATACTGAAGCTTTCTTT. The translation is CASSLTETGDTEAFF.